The clone carrying this T cell receptor (beta chain) was recorded many times. The sample is drawn from a study of regulatory T cells in long-lasting Graves disease. Time point indicated: newly diagnosed GD, antithyroid drugs for less than 3 months. The authors made the TCR library using RNA they extracted from PBMCs. After removal of 4 bases from V and 4 bases from J, the junction contained 1 base not matched to a gene. Germline V lookup: CDR1 LGHDT, CDR2 YNNKEL (reference sequence). This CDR3 contains 14 residues. In building TCR beta libraries, iRepertoire HTBI primers were used together with Arm-PCR of CDR3 regions. TCRdb ran MiXCR on the multiplex PCR reads and lists one entry per CDR3 protein. The sample lists about 220,000 distinct CDR3 sequences; roughly 19% were seen once. This sample also appeared in a second study, on T cells in Graves' hyperthyroidism and ophthalmopathy.

V gene TRBV3-1 combines with J gene TRBJ2-1; 10 bases align to TRBD2. This sequence originates from a woman between 25 and 40 years old with Graves disease. Sequenced here: peripheral blood mononuclear cells (PBMCs), sampled at new diagnosis, from a patient treated with antithyroid drugs. CDR3 in amino acids: CASSPLAGYNEQFF. The CDR3 coding sequence is TGTGCCAGCAGCCCACTAGCGGGGTACAATGAGCAGTTCTTC.